This TCR beta chain was observed in a study of T-cell reconstitution after alpha-beta-depleted transplantation in children. This clonotype has at least ten counts. Trimming took 3 bases from V and 0 from J; bases not matched to a gene: 2. The CDR3 extends over 14 amino acids. Looked up from germline, CDR1 is SGHDT and CDR2 is YYEEEE. Unique molecular identifiers were built into the TCRbeta library. TCRdb reprocessed the PCR reads with MiXCR, giving one entry per CDR3 protein. The sample holds approximately 640,000 distinct CDR3 sequences, approximately 15% seen once. The sample was PBMCs from the stem cell graft donor, taken from the stem cell graft. This sequence originates from a human donor who donated a stem cell graft to a child with acute myeloid leukemia. J is TRBJ2-7 and V is TRBV5-6, with 8 bases aligning to TRBD1. For the CDR3, the DNA is TGTGCCAGCAGCTCACAGGGGGACTCCTACGAGCAGTACTTC. Its translation is CASSSQGDSYEQYF.